This T cell receptor beta chain comes out of a study of blood T cell repertoires in COVID-19. Overall study: T cells, B-cell-depleted T cells, or PBMCs provided the cDNA or gDNA that served as material.

Measured with immunoSEQ multiplex PCR; TCRdb has only the in-frame clones, and not every one. The top ten hold 1% to 1.5% of the sample, which has approximately 400,000 clones, about 87% seen once. Germline CDR1 reads SGHRS; CDR2 reads YFSETQ. This CDR3 spans 15 amino acids. Trimming removed 4 bases from V and 6 bases from J, with 17 bases in between. Participants came from 24 US areas, aged roughly 18 to 89 years. Participants had their cohort set by participant-reported clinical history. The receptor was isolated from a man in his thirties or forties who had recovered from COVID-19. The sequencing input was PBMCs or T cells enriched from blood (not recorded which). The chain uses TRBV5-1 and TRBJ2-1, with D possibly matching TRBD2 (6 bases). The CDR3, as DNA: TGCGCCAGCAGCCCCAGGGAGGTTTCCCCCAATGAGCAGTTCTTC. Amino acid sequence: CASSPREVSPNEQFF.